This TCR beta chain was captured by sequencing in a study of beta chain features in type 1 diabetes. Every isolated RNA sample was fully reverse transcribed, so sequencing captured expressed TCRB transcripts. The table came from immunoSEQ multiplex PCR; TCRdb's copy has only in-frame clones and leaves some out. The profile shows around 340,000 clones, less than 9.5% of them singletons. General study findings and limits: These data did not resolve whether HLA type affects TCRB rearrangement. cDNA-based reads could over-represent cells with high TCR expression. Any PCR bias toward short templates would affect both groups alike.

About this clone: The target antigen is unknown.

Germline CDR1 is MNHEY and CDR2 is SVGAGI. Trimming took off 6 bases at V and 10 bases at J, with 18 bases between the two ends. The CDR3 runs to 13 residues. This TCR came from a woman aged 18-30 years in good health. V and J are TRBV6-5 and TRBJ1-1; the D gene is possibly TRBD1 (5 bases). The sequenced sample was central memory CD4+ T cells from blood. The CDR3 is CASRTSGRAGAFF. For the CDR3, the DNA is TGTGCCAGCAGGACCTCAGGCAGGGCGGGAGCTTTCTTT.